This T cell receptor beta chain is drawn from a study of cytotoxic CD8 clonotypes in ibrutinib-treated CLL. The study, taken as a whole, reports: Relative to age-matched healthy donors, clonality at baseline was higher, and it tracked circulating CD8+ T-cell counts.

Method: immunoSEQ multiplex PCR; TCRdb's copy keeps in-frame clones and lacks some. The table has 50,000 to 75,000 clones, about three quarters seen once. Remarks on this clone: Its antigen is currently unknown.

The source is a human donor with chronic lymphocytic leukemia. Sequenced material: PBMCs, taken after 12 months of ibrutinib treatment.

CDR3 sequence (DNA): TGCGCCAGCAAGGATTCCCTCGCAACTAATGAAAAACTGTTTTTT. Its translation is CASKDSLATNEKLFF. The V call is TRBV10-2, the J call TRBJ1-4; D unresolved. V was shortened by 7 bases and J by 0 bases, with 12 bases between the two germline ends. The CDR3 is 15 amino acids. Germline V CDR1 and CDR2: WSHSY, SAAADI.